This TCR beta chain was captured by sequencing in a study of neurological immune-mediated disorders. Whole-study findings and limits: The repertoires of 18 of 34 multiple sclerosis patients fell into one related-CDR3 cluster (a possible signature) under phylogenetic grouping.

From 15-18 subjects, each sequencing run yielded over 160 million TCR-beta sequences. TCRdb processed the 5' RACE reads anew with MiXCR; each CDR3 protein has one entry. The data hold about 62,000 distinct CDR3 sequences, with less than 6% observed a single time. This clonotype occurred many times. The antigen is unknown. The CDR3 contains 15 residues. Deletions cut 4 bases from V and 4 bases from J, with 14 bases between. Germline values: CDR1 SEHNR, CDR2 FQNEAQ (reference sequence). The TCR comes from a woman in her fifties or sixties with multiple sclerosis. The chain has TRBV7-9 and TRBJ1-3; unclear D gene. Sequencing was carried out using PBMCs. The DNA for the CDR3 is TGTGCCAGCAGCTCCGATTTTTCGAGCGGAAACACCATATATTTT. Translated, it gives CASSSDFSSGNTIYF.